A selection of T cell receptor beta chains follows, all from one sample in a study of glioma-infiltrating T cells after dendritic cell vaccination. Measured with immunoSEQ multiplex PCR; TCRdb has only the in-frame clones, and not every one. The sample holds about 87,000 clones, around four fifths seen once. The sequenced sample was blood, obtained after dendritic cell vaccination. These TCRs come from a human donor with glioblastoma. CDR3s include the opening cysteine and the closing phenylalanine or tryptophan. Fields, in order: V gene, J gene, CDR3 protein.

TRBV7-2,TRBJ1-4,CASSYFREKLFF
TRBV5-1,TRBJ2-1,CASSLTGTNSYNEQFF
TRBV19,TRBJ2-5,CASSIESLAEQETQYF
TRBV6-5,TRBJ1-6,CASSSDRVSYNSPLHF
TRBV18,TRBJ2-7,CASSHRTGGADEQYF
TRBV7-2,TRBJ1-1,CASSSQGELGEAFF
TRBV2,TRBJ2-1,CASSELLAGVSNEQFF
TRBV15,TRBJ2-3,CATSERGVSTDTQYF
TRBV7-9,TRBJ1-6,CASSLPQGNSPLHF
TRBV6-5,TRBJ1-1,CASSMRGANTEAFF
TRBV2,TRBJ2-3,CASRGGLAGGTDTQYF
TRBV29-1,TRBJ1-1,CSVGRTDTEAFF
TRBV4-1,TRBJ2-7,CASSQEETSGGAIEDF
TRBV19,TRBJ2-3,CASSIQVAGAFPTDTQYF
TRBV2,TRBJ1-2,CASGGQDYGYTF
TRBV4-1,TRBJ1-4,CASSLRVTGQSTNEKLFF
TRBV5-1,TRBJ1-1,CASSLLQENTEAFF
TRBV13,TRBJ1-6,CASSLGGQANSPLHF
TRBV19,TRBJ1-2,CASQDRDYGYTF
TRBV27,TRBJ2-7,CASGPRDSSYEQYF
TRBV29-1,TRBJ1-2,CSVDPGDYTF
TRBV5-6,TRBJ1-2,CASSSYRNGYTF
TRBV11-1,TRBJ2-1,CASSLDGTSGYEQFF
TRBV7-2,TRBJ1-1,CASSPARLYTEAFF
TRBV5-1,TRBJ2-7,CASSLVQRSSYEQYF
TRBV19,TRBJ1-2,CASSMPATGNYGYTF
TRBV7-9,TRBJ2-5,CASSLGDRGWETQYF
TRBV27,TRBJ2-7,CASSMGQGRSEQYF
TRBV30,TRBJ1-2,CAWSGKNPGNTF
TRBV19,TRBJ2-1,CASSIVGGRSNEQFF
TRBV30,TRBJ1-2,CAWSDSVGGYTF
TRBV28,TRBJ2-6,CASSLRTASGANVLTF
TRBV6-6,TRBJ2-3,CASSFLRQHTDTQYF
TRBV7-9,TRBJ1-6,CASSRAPGTGTYF